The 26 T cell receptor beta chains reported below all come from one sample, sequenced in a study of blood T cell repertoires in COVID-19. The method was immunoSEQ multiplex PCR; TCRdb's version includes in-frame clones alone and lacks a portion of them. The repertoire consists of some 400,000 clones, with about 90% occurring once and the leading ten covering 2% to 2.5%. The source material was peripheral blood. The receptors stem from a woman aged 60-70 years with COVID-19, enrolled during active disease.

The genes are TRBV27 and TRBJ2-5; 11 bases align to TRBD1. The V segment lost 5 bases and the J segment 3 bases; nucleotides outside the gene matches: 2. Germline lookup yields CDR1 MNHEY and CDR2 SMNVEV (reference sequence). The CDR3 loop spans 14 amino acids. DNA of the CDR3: TGTGCCAGCAGTCGGACAGGGGGCAAAGAGACCCAGTACTTC. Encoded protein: CASSRTGGKETQYF.

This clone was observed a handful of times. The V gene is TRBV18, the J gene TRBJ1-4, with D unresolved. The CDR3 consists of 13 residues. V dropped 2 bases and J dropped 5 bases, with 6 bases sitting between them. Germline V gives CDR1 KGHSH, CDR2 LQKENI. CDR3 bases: TGTGCCAGCTCACCATCACAGAATGAAAAACTGTTTTTT. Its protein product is CASSPSQNEKLFF.

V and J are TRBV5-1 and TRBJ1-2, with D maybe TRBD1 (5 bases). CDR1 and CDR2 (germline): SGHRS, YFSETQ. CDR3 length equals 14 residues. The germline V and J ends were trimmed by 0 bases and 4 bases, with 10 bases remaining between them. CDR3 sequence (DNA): TGCGCCAGCAGCTTGGAAGCCGACAGCTATGGCTACACCTTC. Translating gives CASSLEADSYGYTF.

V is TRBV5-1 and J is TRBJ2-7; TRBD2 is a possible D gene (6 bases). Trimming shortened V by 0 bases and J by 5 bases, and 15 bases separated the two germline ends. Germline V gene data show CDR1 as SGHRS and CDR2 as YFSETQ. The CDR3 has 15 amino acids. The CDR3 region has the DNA TGCGCCAGCAGCTTGGTAGGGCCCGGGGGACACGAGCAGTACTTC. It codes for CASSLVGPGGHEQYF.

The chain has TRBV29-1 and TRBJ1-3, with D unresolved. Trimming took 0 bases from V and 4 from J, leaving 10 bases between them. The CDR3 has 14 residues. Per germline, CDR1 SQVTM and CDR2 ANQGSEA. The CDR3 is CSVEDPLGGNTIYF. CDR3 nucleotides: TGCAGCGTTGAAGATCCCCTAGGAGGAAACACCATATATTTT.

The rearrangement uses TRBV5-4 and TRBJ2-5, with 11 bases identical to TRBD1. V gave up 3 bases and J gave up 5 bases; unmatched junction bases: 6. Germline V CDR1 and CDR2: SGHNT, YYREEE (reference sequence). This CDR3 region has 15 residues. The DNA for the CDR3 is TGTGCCAGCAGCTACCGGACAGGGGGCTTGGAGACCCAGTACTTC. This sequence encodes CASSYRTGGLETQYF.

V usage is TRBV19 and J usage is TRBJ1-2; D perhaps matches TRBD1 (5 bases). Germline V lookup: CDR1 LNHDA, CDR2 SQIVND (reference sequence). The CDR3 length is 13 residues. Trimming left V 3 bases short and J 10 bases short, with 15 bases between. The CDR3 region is CASSIADKGSYTF. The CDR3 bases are TGTGCCAGTAGTATTGCGGACAAGGGTTCCTACACCTTC.

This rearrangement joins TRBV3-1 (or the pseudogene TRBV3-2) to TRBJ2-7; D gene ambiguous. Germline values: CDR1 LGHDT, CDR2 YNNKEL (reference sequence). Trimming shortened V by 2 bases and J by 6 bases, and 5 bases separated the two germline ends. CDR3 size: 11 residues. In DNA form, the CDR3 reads TGTGCCAGCAGCCAAAGGAGCGAGCAGTACTTC. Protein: CASSQRSEQYF.

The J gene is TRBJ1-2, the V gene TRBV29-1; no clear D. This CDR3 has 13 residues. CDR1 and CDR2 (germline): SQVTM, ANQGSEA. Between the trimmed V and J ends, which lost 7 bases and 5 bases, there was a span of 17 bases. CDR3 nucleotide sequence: TGCAGCGACGTGGGTGCGCCCAGGTATGGCTACACCTTC. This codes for CSDVGAPRYGYTF.

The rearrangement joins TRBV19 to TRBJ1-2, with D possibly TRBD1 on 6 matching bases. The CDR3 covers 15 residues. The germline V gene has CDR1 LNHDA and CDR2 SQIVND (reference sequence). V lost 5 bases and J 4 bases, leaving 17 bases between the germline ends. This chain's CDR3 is CASSPNREGGYGYTF. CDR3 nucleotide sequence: TGTGCCAGTAGTCCAAACAGGGAAGGGGGCTATGGCTACACCTTC.

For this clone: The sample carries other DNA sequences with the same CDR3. The CDR3: CSVGRQGGYTF. The CDR3 DNA follows: TGCAGCGTTGGAAGACAGGGTGGCTACACCTTC. This chain links TRBV29-1 with TRBJ1-2; TRBD1 matches 7 bases. Trimming at V came to 4 bases and at J to 7 bases, leaving 3 bases not matched to a gene. Per germline, CDR1 SQVTM and CDR2 ANQGSEA. This CDR3 is 11 amino acids long.

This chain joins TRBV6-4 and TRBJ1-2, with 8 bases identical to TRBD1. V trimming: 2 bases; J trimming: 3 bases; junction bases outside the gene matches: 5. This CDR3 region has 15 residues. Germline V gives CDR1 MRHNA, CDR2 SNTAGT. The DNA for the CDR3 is TGTGCCAGCAGTGACCCCGGACAGGGACACTATGGCTACACCTTC. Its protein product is CASSDPGQGHYGYTF.

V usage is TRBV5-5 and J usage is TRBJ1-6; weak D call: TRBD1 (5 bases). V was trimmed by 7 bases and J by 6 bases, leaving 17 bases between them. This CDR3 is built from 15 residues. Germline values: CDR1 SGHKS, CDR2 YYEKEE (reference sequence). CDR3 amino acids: CASGQDSKVNSPLHF. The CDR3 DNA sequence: TGTGCCAGCGGTCAAGACAGCAAAGTTAATTCACCCCTCCACTTT.

Here the CDR3 reads CASSLEGQGRSYNSPLHF. The CDR3 nucleotides read TGTGCCAGCAGCTTAGAGGGACAGGGAAGGTCCTATAATTCACCCCTCCACTTT. V is TRBV7-2 and J is TRBJ1-6, with 9 positions matching TRBD1. Germline V gene lookup returns CDR1 SGHTA and CDR2 FQGNSA. This CDR3 is 18 amino acids long. V shed 1 base, J shed 1 base, and the junction held 5 bases outside the gene matches. Combining the CDR3 with reference TRBV7-2 and TRBJ1-6 gives the whole variable domain GAGVSQSPSNKVTEKGKDVELRCDPISGHTALYWYRQSLGQGLEFLIYFQGNSAPDKSGLPSDRFSAERTGGSVSTLTIQRTQQEDSAVYLCASSLEGQGRSYNSPLHFGNGTRLTVT.

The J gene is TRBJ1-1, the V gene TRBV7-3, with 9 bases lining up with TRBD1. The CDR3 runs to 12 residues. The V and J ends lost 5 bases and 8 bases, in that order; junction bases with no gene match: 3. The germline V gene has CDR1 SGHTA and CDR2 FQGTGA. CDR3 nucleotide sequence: TGTGCCAGCAGCCCCACAGGGGGCGAAGCTTTCTTT. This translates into CASSPTGGEAFF. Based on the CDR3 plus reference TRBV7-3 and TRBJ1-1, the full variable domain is GAGVSQTPSNKVTEKGKYVELRCDPISGHTALYWYRQSLGQGPEFLIYFQGTGAADDSGLPNDRFFAVRPEGSVSTLKIQRTERGDSAVYLCASSPTGGEAFFGQGTRLTVV.

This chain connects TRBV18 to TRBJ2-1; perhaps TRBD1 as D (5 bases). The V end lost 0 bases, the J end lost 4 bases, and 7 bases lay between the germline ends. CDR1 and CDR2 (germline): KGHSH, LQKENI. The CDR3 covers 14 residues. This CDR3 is CASSPPAGYNEQFF. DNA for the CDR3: TGTGCCAGCTCACCACCAGCAGGGTACAATGAGCAGTTCTTC.

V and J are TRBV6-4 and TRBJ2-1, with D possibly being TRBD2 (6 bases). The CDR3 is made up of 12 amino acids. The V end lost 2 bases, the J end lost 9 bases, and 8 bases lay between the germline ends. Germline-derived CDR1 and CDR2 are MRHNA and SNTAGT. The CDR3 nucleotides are TGTGCCAGCAGTGACGGGGGGAGTGAGCAGTTCTTC. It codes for CASSDGGSEQFF.

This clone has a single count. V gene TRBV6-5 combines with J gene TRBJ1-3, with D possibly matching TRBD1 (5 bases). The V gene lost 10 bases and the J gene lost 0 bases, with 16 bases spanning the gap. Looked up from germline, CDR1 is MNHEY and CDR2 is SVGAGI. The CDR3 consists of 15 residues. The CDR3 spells CATYGGTASGNTIYF. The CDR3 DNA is TGTGCCACGTATGGGGGGACGGCCTCTGGAAACACCATATATTTT.

The CDR3 coding sequence is TGTGCCAGCAGCCAACTAGCGGCTACCACCGGGGAGCTGTTTTTT. As protein: CASSQLAATTGELFF. The rearrangement uses TRBV14 and TRBJ2-2, with 7 bases identical to TRBD2. The CDR3 runs to 15 residues. Germline V gives CDR1 SGHDN, CDR2 FVKESK. After removal of 2 bases from V and 4 bases from J, the junction contained 4 bases not matched to a gene.

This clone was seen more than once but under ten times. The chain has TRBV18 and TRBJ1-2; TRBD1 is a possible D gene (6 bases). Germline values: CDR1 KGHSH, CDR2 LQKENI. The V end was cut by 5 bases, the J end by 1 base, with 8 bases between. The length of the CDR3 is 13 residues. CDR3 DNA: TGTGCCAGCTCAGACAGGAATAACTATGGCTACACCTTC. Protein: CASSDRNNYGYTF.

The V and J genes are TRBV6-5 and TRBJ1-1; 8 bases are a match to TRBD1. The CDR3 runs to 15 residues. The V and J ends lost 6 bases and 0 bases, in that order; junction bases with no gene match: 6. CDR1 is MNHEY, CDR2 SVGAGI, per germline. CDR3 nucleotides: TGTGCCAGCAGCCACCAGGGGGCGTTGAACACTGAAGCTTTCTTT. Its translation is CASSHQGALNTEAFF.

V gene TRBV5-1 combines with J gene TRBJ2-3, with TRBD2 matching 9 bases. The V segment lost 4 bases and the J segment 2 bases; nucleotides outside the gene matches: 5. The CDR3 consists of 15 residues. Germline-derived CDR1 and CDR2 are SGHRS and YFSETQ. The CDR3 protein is CASSQGLAPTDTQYF. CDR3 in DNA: TGCGCCAGCAGCCAGGGACTAGCCCCCACAGATACGCAGTATTTT.

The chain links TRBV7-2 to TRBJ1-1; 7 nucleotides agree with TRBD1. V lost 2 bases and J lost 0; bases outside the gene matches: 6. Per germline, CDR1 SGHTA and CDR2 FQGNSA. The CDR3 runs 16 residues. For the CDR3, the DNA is TGTGCCAGCAGCTTACTCCCGACAGGGCTGAACACTGAAGCTTTCTTT. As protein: CASSLLPTGLNTEAFF.

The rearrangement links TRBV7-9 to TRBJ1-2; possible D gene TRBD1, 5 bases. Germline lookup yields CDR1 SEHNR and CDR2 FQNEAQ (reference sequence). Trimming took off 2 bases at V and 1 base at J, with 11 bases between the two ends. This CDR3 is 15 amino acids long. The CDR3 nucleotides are TGTGCCAGCAGCTTATCCGGGGGAGGTAACTATGGCTACACCTTC. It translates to CASSLSGGGNYGYTF.

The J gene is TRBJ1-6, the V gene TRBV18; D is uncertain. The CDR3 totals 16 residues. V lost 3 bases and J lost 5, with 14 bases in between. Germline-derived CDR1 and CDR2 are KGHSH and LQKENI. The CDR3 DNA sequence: TGTGCCAGCTCACCCCGCAGGATGATTAATAATTCACCCCTCCACTTT. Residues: CASSPRRMINNSPLHF.

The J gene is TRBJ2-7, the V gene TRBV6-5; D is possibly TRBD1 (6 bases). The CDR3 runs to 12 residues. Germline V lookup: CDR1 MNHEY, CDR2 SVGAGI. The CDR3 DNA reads TGTGCGGCAGAAAACAGGGACCACGAGCAGTACTTC. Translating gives CAAENRDHEQYF.